The 18 T cell receptor beta chains below were found in one sample sequenced in a study of CD8+ T cells in alopecia areata. RNA, once extracted, was reverse transcribed into cDNA for use as the sequencing template. The method was immunoSEQ multiplex PCR; TCRdb's version includes in-frame clones alone and lacks a portion of them. The table includes under 75,000 clones, approximately 43% detected once. Specimen: CD8+ T cells sorted from blood, collected at week 0. The receptors were gathered from a human donor with alopecia areata.

J is TRBJ2-5 and V is TRBV29-1, with TRBD1 matching 7 bases. This CDR3 contains 14 residues. In germline, CDR1 is SQVTM, CDR2 ANQGSEA. V trimming: 6 bases; J trimming: 0 bases; junction bases outside the gene matches: 7. The CDR3 DNA follows: TGCAGCGTGAAGACAGGGCTTCACCAAGAGACCCAGTACTTC. Its translation: CSVKTGLHQETQYF. The whole variable domain, filled in from reference TRBV29-1 and TRBJ2-5, reads SAVISQKPSRDICQRGTSLTIQCQVDSQVTMMFWYRQQPGQSLTLIATANQGSEATYESGFVIDKFPISRPNLTFSTLTVSNMSPEDSSIYLCSVKTGLHQETQYFGPGTRLLVL.

This chain links TRBV7-9 with TRBJ2-1; D is ambiguous. In germline, CDR1 is SEHNR, CDR2 FQNEAQ (reference sequence). The CDR3 consists of 12 residues. Trimming removed 5 bases at V and 14 bases at J, with 16 bases between. This chain's CDR3 is CASSQQARSKFF. The CDR3 DNA is TGTGCCAGCAGCCAGCAGGCTAGATCTAAGTTCTTC.

This clone was counted between two and nine times. V usage is TRBV29-1 and J usage is TRBJ2-1, with D maybe TRBD1 (5 bases). The CDR3 is made up of 12 amino acids. Germline CDR1 SQVTM, CDR2 ANQGSEA. Trimming took 3 bases from V and 8 from J, leaving 11 bases between them. Written as DNA, the CDR3 is TGCAGCGTTGATACCGCCAGGGATGAGCAGTTCTTC. This encodes CSVDTARDEQFF.

This clone was observed a handful of times. The chain links TRBV28 to TRBJ1-2; possible D gene TRBD1, 5 bases. CDR1 is MDHEN and CDR2 is SYDVKM in the germline V gene. V lost 3 bases to trimming and J lost 7 bases, with 18 bases between them. This CDR3 comprises 15 residues. The CDR3 region has the DNA TGTGCCAGCAGTTTCGGGGTCAGGGCGACCTCTGGCTACACCTTC. Translation: CASSFGVRATSGYTF.

In DNA form, the CDR3 reads TGTGCCAGCAGTGGACCCGATCCTCAGGGGGTCTCTCCCTACGAGCAGTACTTC. Its translation is CASSGPDPQGVSPYEQYF. V is TRBV6-1 and J is TRBJ2-7, with TRBD1 matching over 7 bases. J lost 2 bases, V lost 4 bases, and 17 bases had no gene match. Germline V gene lookup returns CDR1 MNHNS and CDR2 SASEGT. The CDR3 sequence is 18 residues long.

The CDR3 DNA follows: TGTGCCAGCAGCTTTACATACGACGGGGCTGAAGCTTTCTTT. Residues: CASSFTYDGAEAFF. This sequence joins TRBV11-2 and TRBJ1-1; D gene ambiguous. Germline CDR1 reads SGHAT; CDR2 reads FQNNGV. With 3 bases removed from V and 6 bases from J, the gap between germline ends came to 14 bases. The CDR3 contains 14 residues.

The chain links TRBV23-1 to TRBJ2-7, with 11 positions matching TRBD1. TRBV23-1 is placed among ORFs of uncertain function. The J segment lost 3 bases and the V segment lost 1 base, leaving 11 bases of the junction unmatched. This CDR3 has 18 amino acids. The CDR3 DNA is TGCGCCAGCAGTCAATACCCCAAGGACAGGGGGCACCGCTACGAGCAGTACTTC. It yields the protein CASSQYPKDRGHRYEQYF.

The chain couples TRBV6-1 to TRBJ2-3; D is possibly TRBD2 (6 bases). CDR3 size: 13 residues. CDR1 MNHNS and CDR2 SASEGT come from the germline V gene. Between the trimmed V and J ends, which lost 6 bases and 4 bases, there was a span of 11 bases. In nucleotides, the CDR3 is TGTGCCAGCAGCAAACTAGCCCCAGATACGCAGTATTTT. Its protein is CASSKLAPDTQYF.

There are many counts of this clone. The chain combines TRBV11-3 with TRBJ2-2; TRBD2 matches at 13 bases. This CDR3 has 18 residues. Germline CDR1 SGHNT, CDR2 YENEEA. With 5 bases clipped from V and 3 bases from J, the junction kept 9 bases outside the gene matches. In DNA form, the CDR3 reads TGTGCCAGCAGCCCACGGGCCGGGACTAGCGGGGACACCGGGGAGCTGTTTTTT. Residues: CASSPRAGTSGDTGELFF.

This clone has only a few counts. This sample includes further DNA sequences coding for the same CDR3. The rearrangement joins TRBV19 to TRBJ2-7; D unresolved. Germline assignment: CDR1 LNHDA and CDR2 SQIVND (reference sequence). The ends were cut back, 0 bases at V and 4 bases at J, with 4 bases in the middle. The CDR3 has 12 amino acids. CDR3 residues: CASSIDGYEQYF. The CDR3 DNA follows: TGTGCCAGTAGTATAGATGGGTACGAGCAGTACTTC.

V and J are TRBV30 and TRBJ1-1, with a possible D match to TRBD1 (5 bases). Germline values: CDR1 GTSNPN, CDR2 SVGIG (reference sequence). Deletions cut 5 bases from V and 7 bases from J, with 17 bases between. The CDR3 is made up of 13 amino acids. This CDR3 is CAWVRVPGDEAFF. CDR3 nucleotides: TGTGCCTGGGTGCGGGTCCCGGGGGATGAAGCTTTCTTT.

Only a few counts were recorded for this clone. This sequence joins TRBV11-2 and TRBJ1-5, with D unresolved. The CDR3 contains 13 residues. The germline CDR1 and CDR2 sequences are SGHAT and FQNNGV. The V gene lost 3 bases and the J gene lost 3 bases, with 6 bases spanning the gap. The CDR3 sequence: CASSLVDNQPQHF. The DNA of the CDR3 is TGTGCCAGCAGCTTGGTCGACAATCAGCCCCAGCATTTT.

The rearrangement joins TRBV7-2 to TRBJ2-1; D uncertain. The CDR3 contains 12 residues. Trimming pared 6 bases from V and 6 bases from J, leaving 9 bases between. CDR1 SGHTA and CDR2 FQGNSA come from the germline V gene. DNA for the CDR3: TGTGCCAGCAGTGCAGAATTCAATGAGCAGTTCTTC. This gives the protein CASSAEFNEQFF.

The J gene is TRBJ1-2, the V gene TRBV4-2; 7 bases agree with TRBD1. Looked up from germline, CDR1 is LGHNA and CDR2 is YNFKEQ. The CDR3 has 17 residues. J gave up 6 bases and V 0 bases, and 13 bases lay outside the gene matches. In DNA, the CDR3 is TGTGCCAGCAGCCAAGAGGGCTGGGGCAGGGGGATGGATGGCTACACCTTC. This gives the protein CASSQEGWGRGMDGYTF.

The rearrangement links TRBV5-1 to TRBJ2-2; TRBD2 matches 10 bases. The CDR3 spans 16 residues. Trimming at V came to 3 bases and at J to 0 bases, leaving 2 bases not matched to a gene. CDR1 is SGHRS and CDR2 is YFSETQ in the germline V gene. CDR3 loop: CASSYLAGANTGELFF. The CDR3 DNA reads as TGCGCCAGCAGCTACCTAGCGGGAGCGAACACCGGGGAGCTGTTTTTT.

The chain couples TRBV30 to TRBJ2-1; TRBD2 matches 11 bases. The V segment lost 1 base and the J segment 9 bases; nucleotides outside the gene matches: 2. Germline V gives CDR1 GTSNPN, CDR2 SVGIG (reference sequence). The CDR3 has 13 amino acids. CDR3 nucleotide sequence: TGTGCCTGGAGTGCCACTAGCGGGAGTGAGCAGTTCTTC. It specifies CAWSATSGSEQFF. Variable domain in full (rest from reference TRBV30 and TRBJ2-1): SQTIHQWPATLVQPVGSPLSLECTVEGTSNPNLYWYRQAAGRGLQLLFYSVGIGQISSEVPQNLSASRPQDRQFILSSKKLLLSDSGFYLCAWSATSGSEQFFGPGTRLTVL.

This chain uses TRBV29-1 with TRBJ1-1; D is perhaps TRBD1 (6 bases). V lost 3 bases and J 0 bases, leaving 11 bases between the germline ends. In germline, CDR1 is SQVTM, CDR2 ANQGSEA. This CDR3 region has 14 residues. CDR3 sequence: CSVDRQGMNTEAFF. CDR3 bases: TGCAGCGTTGACCGTCAGGGGATGAACACTGAAGCTTTCTTT.

There are many counts of this clone. The chain joins TRBV29-1 to TRBJ2-6, with 7 nucleotides matching TRBD2. This CDR3 contains 14 residues. The germline V gene encodes CDR1 SQVTM and CDR2 ANQGSEA. V was clipped by 6 bases and J by 10 bases; unmatched bases: 12. Here the CDR3 reads CSVRGRDSLNVLTF. DNA for the CDR3: TGCAGCGTACGAGGGAGGGACTCTTTGAACGTCCTGACTTTC. Based on the CDR3 plus reference TRBV29-1 and TRBJ2-6, the full variable domain is SAVISQKPSRDICQRGTSLTIQCQVDSQVTMMFWYRQQPGQSLTLIATANQGSEATYESGFVIDKFPISRPNLTFSTLTVSNMSPEDSSIYLCSVRGRDSLNVLTFGAGSRLTVL.